The present T cell receptor beta chain was sequenced within a study of T cells in localized non-small cell lung cancer. Study-wide points: There were a median roughly 59 of the top 100 tumor clones appearing in adjacent lung.

To note about this clone: Its specificity is not known.

The J segment lost 5 bases and the V segment lost 6 bases, leaving 8 bases of the junction unmatched. The CDR3 extends over 15 amino acids. CDR1 is SGHRS and CDR2 is YFSETQ in the germline V gene. Produced via immunoSEQ multiplex PCR; TCRdb's table is partial and in-frame only. Here the sample spans some 72,000 clones, 84% being singletons. Material: peripheral blood, obtained before any cancer treatment. This receptor was obtained from a man aged 40-75 years with stage I lung adenocarcinoma. The chain employs TRBV5-1 and TRBJ2-3; 11 bases map to TRBD2. The CDR3 loop is CASTLAGGPGDTQYF. CDR3 sequence (DNA): TGCGCCAGCACGTTAGCGGGAGGGCCCGGAGATACGCAGTATTTT.